This T cell receptor (beta chain) was observed in a study of blood T cells in healthy people across ages (dated by TCRdb to between 2015 and 2017). At the level of the whole study: In model experiments, template switching captured roughly one uniquely barcoded TCR beta cDNA molecule for every two T cells. Age-related changes in TCR beta repertoire diversity were measured in the study by deep sequencing normalized with unique cDNA molecular identifiers. Donors were grouped into four age groups: young (average about 15 years), middle-aged (about 40), aged (around 66) and long-lived (just over 80). To avoid experimental bias, donors of different ages were randomly spread across the sequencing lanes. Two additional independent replicas of 1 million unique cDNA reads from the same blood draw were analyzed for two donors (one aged 18 to 30 and one aged 80 or older).

In regard to this clonotype: The antigen it recognizes is unknown. No much larger clone is present one base from it, and per-base qualities are unavailable.

Broader findings and caveats from the paper: Because profiling used bulk unsorted PBMCs, naive and antigen-experienced compartments could not be compared conclusively. The percentage of naive T cells measured by flow cytometry correlated strongly with observed TCR beta diversity. The long-lived group showed more naive CD4+ T cells, fewer expanded clones and increased TCR diversity than the aged group, suggesting age selection. Donor CMV infection status was unknown, potentially confounding age-related changes in expanded clonotypes. Total diversity estimates from one million sequenced T cells were considered lower bounds and underestimates. As age increased, observed TCR beta diversity per million T cells dropped in a roughly linear way, and a significant reduction was already evident by age around 41.

Libraries were constructed by 5' RACE. These reads were obtained on an Illumina HiSeq 2500. A second PCR of about 6 to 12 cycles was performed with a sample-barcoded 5' primer and a J-beta primer mix. Each TCR beta cDNA molecule received a unique molecular identifier from a template-switch 5' adaptor carrying 12 random nucleotides. Each sample yielded at least 3 million CDR3-containing paired-end reads. First-strand cDNA synthesis was performed from all RNA using the Mint cDNA synthesis kit, with priming by a TRBC-specific oligonucleotide. All cDNA was treated with uracil-DNA glycosylase and then went through a first 18-cycle PCR with the universal primers M1SS and BC2_uni_R. In the source study's methods: For normalization, 1 million high-quality reads were randomly selected from each sample, with every read carrying a distinct molecular identifier. Reads with shared molecular identifiers were discarded instead of being binned into consensus sequences. MiTCR, set to a Q25 quality threshold and the strictest error-elimination algorithm, was used for CDR3 identification, clonotype clustering and error correction. A nonparametric unseen species model with Euler transformation was used to estimate a lower bound on total TCR beta diversity. TCRdb reanalyzed the raw reads on its own, using fastp at Q25 for trimming and MiXCR for clone calling, and kept in-frame beta chains. Entries are consolidated by CDR3 protein sequence, retaining the most common genes and DNA. TCRdb's processing, not the authors', yielded these V and J calls. This sample gives roughly 1.6 million distinct CDR3 sequences in total; roughly 30% of them show up just once. The top ten hold approximately 11% of the sample.

Donors were a few dozen systemically healthy Caucasian individuals from Russia aged roughly 6 to 90 years. Around 10 milliliters of peripheral blood were collected from each donor into EDTA-treated Vacutainer tubes. Ficoll-Paque density-gradient centrifugation was used to isolate PBMCs, with at least 7 million obtained per sample. Total RNA was extracted from PBMCs with Trizol reagent, with at least 5 micrograms obtained per sample. Naive CD45RAhigh/CD27high T cell percentages were measured by flow cytometry on a PBMC aliquot from every donor. Cut back by 4 bases and 3 bases, the V and J ends lie 24 bases apart. The germline V gene provides CDR1 SGHRS and CDR2 YFSETQ. The CDR3 measures 18 amino acids from cysteine to phenylalanine. The CDR3 DNA has 54 bases and is translated from base 1.

The sample comprised blood. The receptor was derived from a woman aged 30 to 39 in good health. The chain was built from TRBV5-1 and TRBJ2-3; TRBD2 is possibly the D segment (7 matching bases). This receptor has the CDR3 CASSARGMTSSFTDTQYF. The DNA sequence is as follows: TGCGCCAGCAGCGCGAGGGGGATGACTAGCTCCTTTACAGATACGCAGTATTTT.